The rows below give T cell receptor beta chains drawn from one sample of a study of blood T cells in healthy people across ages. From the 5' RACE reads, TCRdb called clonotypes with MiXCR, one entry per CDR3 protein. Here the sample spans about 640,000 distinct CDR3 sequences, about 28% being singletons. The sequenced material came from blood. These receptors all stem from a woman of 80 years or more in good health. Each CDR3 is given without its conserved first and last residue. Size values are once, few and many counts, or a class for expanded clones, and some rows have none.

j_call clone_size cdr3_length v_call cdr3_aa
TRBJ2-1 NA 13 TRBV6-1 ASTEEGFSYNEQF
TRBJ1-2 many 13 TRBV7-2 ASSQQGTGESGYT
TRBJ2-7 many 11 TRBV7-3 ASSLGQVNEQY
TRBJ2-1 NA 11 TRBV28 ASSSGVYNEQF
TRBJ1-2 NA 14 TRBV25-1 ASSESCGGPDYGYT
TRBJ1-1 NA 14 TRBV12-3/TRBV12-4 ASSFSGQGAFTEAF
TRBJ1-3 NA 13 TRBV5-5 ASSLMRSSGNTIY
TRBJ1-2 many 12 TRBV15 ATSRGRQGYGYT
NA NA 9 TRBV29-1 SVNSGETQY
TRBJ1-1 NA 11 TRBV2 ASSGPRGTEAF
TRBJ2-7 many 12 TRBV12-3/TRBV12-4 ASRRTGPGDEQY
TRBJ1-4 many 13 TRBV28 ASSPQGRGNEKLF